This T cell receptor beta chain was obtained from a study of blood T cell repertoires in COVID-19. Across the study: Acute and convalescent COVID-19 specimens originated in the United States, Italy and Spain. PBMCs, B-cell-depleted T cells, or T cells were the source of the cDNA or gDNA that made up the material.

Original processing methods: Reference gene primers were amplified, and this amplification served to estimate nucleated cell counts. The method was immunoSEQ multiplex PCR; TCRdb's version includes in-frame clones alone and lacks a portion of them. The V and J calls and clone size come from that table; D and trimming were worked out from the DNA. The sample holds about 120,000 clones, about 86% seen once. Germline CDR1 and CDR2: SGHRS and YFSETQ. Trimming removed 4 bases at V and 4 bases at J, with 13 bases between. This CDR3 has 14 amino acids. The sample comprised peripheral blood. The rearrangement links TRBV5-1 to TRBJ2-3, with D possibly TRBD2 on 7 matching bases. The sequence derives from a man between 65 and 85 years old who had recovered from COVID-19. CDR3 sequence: CASSDRGAADTQYF. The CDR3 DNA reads TGCGCCAGCAGCGATCGGGGGGCGGCAGATACGCAGTATTTT.